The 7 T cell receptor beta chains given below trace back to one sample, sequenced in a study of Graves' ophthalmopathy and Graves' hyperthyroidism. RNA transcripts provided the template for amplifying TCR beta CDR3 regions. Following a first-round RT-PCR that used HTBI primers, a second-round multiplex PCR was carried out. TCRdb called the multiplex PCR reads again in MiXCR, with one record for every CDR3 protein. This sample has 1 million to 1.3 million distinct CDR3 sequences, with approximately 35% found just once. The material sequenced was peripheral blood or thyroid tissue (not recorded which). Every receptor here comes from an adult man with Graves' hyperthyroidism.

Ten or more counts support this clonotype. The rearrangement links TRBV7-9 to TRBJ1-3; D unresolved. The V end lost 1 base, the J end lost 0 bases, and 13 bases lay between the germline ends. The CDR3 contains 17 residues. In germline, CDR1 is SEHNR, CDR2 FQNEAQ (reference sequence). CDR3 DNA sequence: TGTGCCAGCAGCTTAGGGCCGGCAGCATCCTCTGGAAACACCATATATTTT. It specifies CASSLGPAASSGNTIYF.

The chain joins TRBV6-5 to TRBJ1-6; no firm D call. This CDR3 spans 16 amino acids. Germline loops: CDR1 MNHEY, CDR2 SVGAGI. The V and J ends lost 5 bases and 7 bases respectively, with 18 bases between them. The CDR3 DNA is TGTGCCAGCAGTCGAGATTTGAGTCCAGAAAATTCACCCCTCCACTTT. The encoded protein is CASSRDLSPENSPLHF.

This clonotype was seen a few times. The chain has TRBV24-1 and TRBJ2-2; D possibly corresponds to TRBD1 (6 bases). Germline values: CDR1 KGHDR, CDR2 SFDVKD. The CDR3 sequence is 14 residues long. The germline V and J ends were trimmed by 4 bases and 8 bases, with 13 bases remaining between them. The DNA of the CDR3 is TGTGCCACCAGTGACTTCTTCGGACAGGGGGAGCTGTTTTTT. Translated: CATSDFFGQGELFF.

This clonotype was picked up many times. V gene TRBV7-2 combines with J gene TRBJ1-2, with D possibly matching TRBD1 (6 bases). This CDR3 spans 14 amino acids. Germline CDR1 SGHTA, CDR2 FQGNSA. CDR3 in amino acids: CASAQGLGGYGYTF. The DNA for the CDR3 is TGTGCTTCAGCGCAGGGGCTAGGGGGCTATGGCTACACCTTC.

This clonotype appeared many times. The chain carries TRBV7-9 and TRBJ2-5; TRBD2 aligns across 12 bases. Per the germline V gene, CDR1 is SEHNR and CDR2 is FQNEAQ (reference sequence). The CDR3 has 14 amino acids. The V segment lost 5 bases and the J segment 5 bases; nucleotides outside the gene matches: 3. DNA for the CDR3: TGTGCCAGCAGCCCTAGCGGGAGGGATGAGACCCAGTACTTC. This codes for CASSPSGRDETQYF. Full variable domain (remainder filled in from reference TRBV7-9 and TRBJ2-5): DTGVSQNPRHKITKRGQNVTFRCDPISEHNRLYWYRQTLGQGPEFLTYFQNEAQLEKSRLLSDRFSAERPKGSFSTLEIQRTEQGDSAMYLCASSPSGRDETQYFGPGTRLLVL.

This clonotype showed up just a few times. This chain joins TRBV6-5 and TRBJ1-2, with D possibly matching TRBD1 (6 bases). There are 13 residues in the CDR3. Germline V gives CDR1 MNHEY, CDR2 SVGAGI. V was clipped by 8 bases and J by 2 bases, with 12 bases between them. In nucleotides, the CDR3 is TGTGCCAGCTACGGGGGCCTCAACTATGGCTACACCTTC. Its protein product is CASYGGLNYGYTF.

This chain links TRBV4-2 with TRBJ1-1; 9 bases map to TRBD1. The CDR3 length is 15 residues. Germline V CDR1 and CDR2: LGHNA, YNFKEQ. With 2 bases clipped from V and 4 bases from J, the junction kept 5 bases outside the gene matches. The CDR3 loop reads CASSQTGGVRTEAFF. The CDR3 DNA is TGTGCCAGCAGCCAAACAGGGGGCGTACGCACTGAAGCTTTCTTT.